The 21 T cell receptor beta chains presented below share a single source sample, sequenced in a study of blood T cell repertoires in COVID-19. TCRdb keeps only in-frame clones here, not all; method: immunoSEQ multiplex PCR. Among 250,000 to 300,000 clones listed, 75% to 90% were seen once. Material for sequencing was peripheral blood. These receptors were obtained from an older woman with acute or convalescent COVID-19.

The chain uses TRBV6-1 and TRBJ1-5, with a weak D call TRBD1 (6 bases). The CDR3 is 17 residues long. Per germline, CDR1 MNHNS and CDR2 SASEGT. The V and J ends lost 2 bases and 3 bases respectively, with 17 bases between them. Here the CDR3 reads CASSERGIWQVNQPQHF. CDR3 sequence (DNA): TGTGCCAGCAGTGAAAGGGGGATTTGGCAGGTCAATCAGCCCCAGCATTTT.

V and J are TRBV20-1 and TRBJ2-7; D is unclear. Trimming shortened V by 3 bases and J by 0 bases, and 6 bases separated the two germline ends. The CDR3 length is 12 residues. CDR1 and CDR2 from the germline V gene are DFQATT and SNEGSKA (reference sequence). CDR3 residues: CSASTISYEQYF. The CDR3 coding sequence is TGCAGTGCTAGTACTATCTCCTACGAGCAGTACTTC.

In this sample, this clone turned up a few times. This sequence joins TRBV7-8 and TRBJ2-7; 7 nucleotides agree with TRBD1. Germline V CDR1 and CDR2: SGHVS, FQNEAQ. The CDR3 consists of 20 residues. Germline trimming cut 1 base from V and 1 base from J; bases unmatched to any gene: 19. CDR3 sequence reads: CASSLVGRDRALTRSYEQYF. The DNA for the CDR3 is TGTGCCAGCAGCTTAGTTGGTCGTGACAGGGCCCTTACCAGATCCTACGAGCAGTACTTC.

This rearrangement joins TRBV19 to TRBJ1-4; the match to TRBD1 covers 8 bases. V lost 3 bases to trimming and J lost 7 bases; unmatched junction nucleotides: 7. Germline V gives CDR1 LNHDA, CDR2 SQIVND (reference sequence). CDR3 length equals 15 residues. The CDR3 sequence is CASSIDRGRSEKLFF. The CDR3, as DNA: TGTGCCAGTAGTATCGACAGGGGAAGGAGTGAAAAACTGTTTTTT.

CDR3 loop: CASSQEGGSSGAFF. As DNA, the CDR3 is TGTGCCAGCAGCCAAGAGGGGGGGAGTTCGGGAGCTTTCTTT. This chain connects TRBV3-1 (or the pseudogene TRBV3-2) to TRBJ1-1; maybe TRBD1 (5 bases). CDR1 and CDR2 (germline): LGHDT, YNNKEL (reference sequence). The CDR3 sequence is 14 residues long. The V and J ends lost 0 bases and 10 bases respectively, with 15 bases between them.

For this clone: The germline gene is not matched at one end of the junction; a read error may be the cause. V and J are TRBV7-2 and TRBJ1-2; D gene unclear. From germline, CDR1 is SGHTA and CDR2 FQGNSA. The length of the CDR3 is 14 residues. CDR3 protein: CASSGRQAGRPLAF. The CDR3 DNA reads as TGTGCCAGCAGCGGCCGCCAAGCGGGTCGTCCTCTCGCCTTC.

The V call is TRBV5-1, the J call TRBJ2-3; TRBD2 matches 12 bases. In germline, CDR1 is SGHRS, CDR2 YFSETQ. V lost 7 bases to trimming and J lost 6 bases; unmatched junction nucleotides: 9. This CDR3 spans 15 amino acids. For the CDR3, the DNA is TGCGCCAGCTGTCCCCAAGGGACTAGCGGGGATACGCAGTATTTT. It yields the protein CASCPQGTSGDTQYF.

V gene TRBV28 combines with J gene TRBJ2-3; D might be TRBD2 (5 bases). The V gene's germline CDR1 is MDHEN and CDR2 SYDVKM. The CDR3 covers 14 residues. The V end was cut by 6 bases, the J end by 7 bases, with 17 bases between. CDR3 nucleotide sequence: TGTGCCAGCAGATCTCCGGGATCAAGGAATACGCAGTATTTT. Translating gives CASRSPGSRNTQYF.

This chain links TRBV28 with TRBJ2-7; TRBD1 aligns across 9 bases. V dropped 6 bases and J dropped 5; count of bases not matched to a gene: 11. Germline-derived CDR1 and CDR2 are MDHEN and SYDVKM. This CDR3 has 15 residues. The CDR3 sequence: CASRQGGTGLNEQYF. CDR3 DNA: TGTGCCAGCAGGCAGGGAGGGACAGGGTTGAACGAGCAGTACTTC.

This chain links TRBV7-9 with TRBJ1-1, with a tentative D call TRBD1 (5 bases). The CDR3 extends over 13 amino acids. CDR1 is SEHNR and CDR2 is FQNEAQ in the germline V gene (reference sequence). V shed 5 bases and J shed 4 bases, with 11 bases lying between them. CDR3 residues: CASSPRRATEAFF. The CDR3 DNA reads as TGTGCCAGCAGCCCCCGCAGGGCCACTGAAGCTTTCTTT.

The chain combines TRBV28 with TRBJ2-3; TRBD2 agrees at 10 bases. V dropped 5 bases and J dropped 0; count of bases not matched to a gene: 11. CDR1 and CDR2 (germline): MDHEN, SYDVKM. This CDR3 is built from 18 residues. The CDR3, as DNA: TGTGCCAGCAGTCCTTTAGCGGGAGGATACTCAAGCACAGATACGCAGTATTTT. Amino acid sequence: CASSPLAGGYSSTDTQYF.

The chain uses TRBV7-9 and TRBJ1-2; TRBD1 aligns across 7 bases. Trimming took 5 bases from V and 4 from J; bases not matched to a gene: 7. Germline values: CDR1 SEHNR, CDR2 FQNEAQ (reference sequence). The CDR3 runs to 14 residues. The CDR3: CASSPTQGSYGYTF. CDR3 nucleotide sequence: TGTGCCAGCAGCCCAACACAGGGGAGCTATGGCTACACCTTC.

This sequence joins TRBV3-1 (or the pseudogene TRBV3-2) and TRBJ1-5; no firm D call. V lost 4 bases to trimming and J lost 3 bases, with 10 bases between them. The CDR3 runs to 14 residues. Per the germline V gene, CDR1 is LGHDT and CDR2 is YNNKEL (reference sequence). This CDR3 is CASSLGGFNQPQHF. CDR3 coding DNA: TGTGCCAGCAGCCTTGGAGGTTTCAATCAGCCCCAGCATTTT.

The rearrangement joins TRBV27 to TRBJ1-5; TRBD1 is a possible D gene (6 bases). The CDR3 sequence is 14 residues long. Germline CDR1 reads MNHEY; CDR2 reads SMNVEV (reference sequence). The ends were cut back, 3 bases at V and 7 bases at J, with 13 bases in the middle. The CDR3 nucleotides read TGTGCCAGCAGTTTTTCAGGGGTGGGACAGCCCCAGCATTTT. It encodes CASSFSGVGQPQHF.

The chain uses TRBV10-2 and TRBJ2-1; D not resolved. The V end was cut by 7 bases, the J end by 8 bases, with 9 bases between. The CDR3 has 11 amino acids. Germline V gene sequence: CDR1 WSHSY, CDR2 SAAADI. The CDR3 sequence: CASTVADEQFF. CDR3 nucleotides: TGCGCCAGCACCGTTGCGGATGAGCAGTTCTTC.

This clone was observed a handful of times. V is TRBV7-4 and J is TRBJ2-5; perhaps TRBD1 as D (6 bases). CDR1 is SGHVT and CDR2 is SQSDAQ in the germline V gene. V was shortened by 6 bases and J by 4 bases, with 15 bases between the two germline ends. CDR3 length: 14 amino acids. CDR3 amino acids: CASSPYRVSETQYF. The CDR3 nucleotides are TGTGCCAGCAGTCCATACAGGGTATCAGAGACCCAGTACTTC.

The gene calls are TRBV6-2 or TRBV6-3 and TRBJ1-6, with D possibly matching TRBD1 (5 bases). Germline loops: CDR1 MNHEY, CDR2 SVGEGT. V was cut by 2 bases and J by 3 bases, with 17 bases left in between. The CDR3 is 18 amino acids. CDR3 loop: CASSYRIDGALYNSPLHF. The CDR3 coding sequence is TGTGCCAGCAGTTACCGGATAGATGGGGCCCTCTATAATTCACCCCTCCACTTT.

This clone has a handful of counts. The chain links TRBV18 to TRBJ2-5; 9 nucleotides align to TRBD1. J lost 5 bases, V lost 3 bases, and 10 bases had no gene match. This CDR3 is built from 16 residues. The germline V gene encodes CDR1 KGHSH and CDR2 LQKENI. The CDR3 sequence: CASSPYPDRGRETQYF. The CDR3 region has the DNA TGTGCCAGCTCACCGTACCCGGACAGGGGCCGGGAGACCCAGTACTTC.

The genes are TRBV9 and TRBJ2-7, with 7 bases fitting TRBD1. Losses at the gene ends were 0 bases for V and 7 bases for J; bases not matched to a gene: 7. Germline CDR1 SGDLS, CDR2 YYNGEE. The CDR3 is 14 residues long. The CDR3 sequence: CASSVGDSRSEQYF. The CDR3 DNA sequence: TGTGCCAGCAGCGTAGGGGACAGCCGGAGTGAGCAGTACTTC. Combining the CDR3 with reference TRBV9 and TRBJ2-7 gives the whole variable domain DSGVTQTPKHLITATGQRVTLRCSPRSGDLSVYWYQQSLDQGLQFLIQYYNGEERAKGNILERFSAQQFPDLHSELNLSSLELGDSALYFCASSVGDSRSEQYFGPGTRLTVT.

The chain combines TRBV7-2 with TRBJ2-1, with 14 bases aligning to TRBD2. V lost 3 bases to trimming and J lost 15 bases; unmatched junction nucleotides: 7. From germline, CDR1 is SGHTA and CDR2 FQGNSA. CDR3 length: 14 residues. The CDR3 loop reads CASSFGLAGGFWFF. The CDR3 nucleotides read TGTGCCAGCAGCTTTGGACTAGCGGGGGGCTTTTGGTTCTTC. Looking up the rest from reference TRBV7-2 and TRBJ2-1 gives the full variable domain: GAGVSQSPSNKVTEKGKDVELRCDPISGHTALYWYRQSLGQGLEFLIYFQGNSAPDKSGLPSDRFSAERTGGSVSTLTIQRTQQEDSAVYLCASSFGLAGGFWFFGPGTRLTVL.

The gene calls are TRBV5-1 and TRBJ2-1; TRBD1 is a possible D gene (6 bases). CDR1 and CDR2 (germline): SGHRS, YFSETQ. Between the trimmed V and J ends, which lost 2 bases and 7 bases, there was a span of 13 bases. The CDR3 contains 14 residues. This CDR3 is CASSLQGRANEQFF. The CDR3 DNA follows: TGCGCCAGCAGCTTACAGGGACGAGCGAATGAGCAGTTCTTC.